This entry lists 30 T cell receptor beta chains sequenced from one sample in a study of T cell repertoires in cytomegalovirus infection. Antigens of these TCRs are unknown. TCRdb re-called the reads through MiXCR, storing one row per CDR3 protein. Of approximately 300,000 distinct CDR3 sequences listed, about 27% were seen once; the top ten hold 15% to 25%. Source: cultured PBMCs, taken from culture after CMV antigen stimulation. The receptors come from a human donor in good health (CMV status not recorded). Some clones in this sample may be carry-over from other donors' samples.

This clonotype was picked up many times. The V call is TRBV7-8, the J call TRBJ1-1; D is unresolved. Trimming removed 5 bases from V and 2 bases from J, with 12 bases in between. CDR3 size: 14 residues. Per germline, CDR1 SGHVS and CDR2 FQNEAQ. DNA for the CDR3: TGTGCCAGCAGCCGTAGACGGATTAACACTGAAGCTTTCTTT. Its protein product is CASSRRRINTEAFF.

This chain links TRBV24-1 with TRBJ2-1, with D unclear. V shed 0 bases and J shed 7 bases, with 3 bases lying between them. The germline CDR1 and CDR2 sequences are KGHDR and SFDVKD. The CDR3 extends over 12 amino acids. In DNA form, the CDR3 reads TGTGCCACCAGTGATTTGCGTAATGAGCAGTTCTTC. Amino acids: CATSDLRNEQFF.

This clonotype has a single count. J is TRBJ1-2 and V is TRBV7-8; the match to TRBD1 covers 9 bases. Germline V lookup: CDR1 SGHVS, CDR2 FQNEAQ. Unmatched junction bases numbered 7, after V lost 5 bases and J lost 6 bases. The CDR3 has 14 residues. The CDR3 coding sequence is TGTGCCAGCAGCCTCCCGGGACAGGGACATGGCTACACCTTC. This codes for CASSLPGQGHGYTF.

The rearrangement uses TRBV11-2 and TRBJ1-4; no clear D gene. Germline V gene lookup returns CDR1 SGHAT and CDR2 FQNNGV. The CDR3 runs 16 residues. Trimming left V 5 bases short and J 3 bases short, with 16 bases between. The CDR3 is CASSLLTTPSNEKLFF. CDR3 sequence (DNA): TGTGCCAGCAGCCTACTCACGACACCTTCTAATGAAAAACTGTTTTTT. The full variable domain, in which reference TRBV11-2 and TRBJ1-4 provide the parts outside the CDR3, is EAGVAQSPRYKIIEKRQSVAFWCNPISGHATLYWYQQILGQGPKLLIQFQNNGVVDDSQLPKDRFSAERLKGVDSTLKIQPAKLEDSAVYLCASSLLTTPSNEKLFFGSGTQLSVL.

This clonotype showed up just a few times. This chain joins TRBV7-6 and TRBJ2-6, with no clear D. Between the trimmed V and J ends, which lost 0 bases and 0 bases, there was a span of 6 bases. The CDR3 sequence is 16 residues long. Germline V gene data show CDR1 as SGHVS and CDR2 as FNYEAQ. CDR3 residues: CASSLAYASGANVLTF. The CDR3 DNA is TGTGCCAGCAGCTTAGCTTACGCCTCTGGGGCCAACGTCCTGACTTTC.

The chain recombines TRBV6-5 with TRBJ1-5; D not resolved. Trimming removed 5 bases from V and 5 bases from J, with 10 bases in between. Per germline, CDR1 MNHEY and CDR2 SVGAGI. The CDR3 is made up of 13 amino acids. The CDR3 here is CASSPGLDQPQHF. In DNA, the CDR3 is TGTGCCAGCAGTCCCGGCCTCGATCAGCCCCAGCATTTT.

Written as DNA, the CDR3 is TGTGCCAGCAGCGGACAGGGTAATTCACCCCTCCACTTT. Its translation: CASSGQGNSPLHF. The rearrangement uses TRBV9 and TRBJ1-6, with 7 bases matching TRBD1. The CDR3 covers 13 residues. Germline V gene lookup returns CDR1 SGDLS and CDR2 YYNGEE. J was trimmed by 6 bases and V by 3 bases; bases with no gene match: 0.

This clonotype was detected ten times or more. V is TRBV7-2 and J is TRBJ1-1; tentatively, D is TRBD1 (5 bases). This CDR3 comprises 13 residues. Germline-derived CDR1 and CDR2 are SGHTA and FQGNSA. V dropped 4 bases and J dropped 4 bases, with 10 bases sitting between them. The chain's CDR3 is CASSSGQGTEAFF. CDR3 coding DNA: TGTGCCAGCAGCTCAGGACAAGGCACTGAAGCTTTCTTT.

The V call is TRBV11-2, the J call TRBJ2-4, with 9 bases lining up with TRBD1. Trimming took 4 bases from V and 0 from J; bases not matched to a gene: 10. The CDR3 has 18 residues. CDR1 SGHAT and CDR2 FQNNGV come from the germline V gene. CDR3 DNA sequence: TGTGCCAGCAGCTCCATTAGGCCGGGACAGGGAGCCAAAAACATTCAGTACTTC. Protein product: CASSSIRPGQGAKNIQYF.

V and J are TRBV20-1 and TRBJ2-6; the D is unclear. V was cut by 4 bases and J by 1 base, with 8 bases left in between. Per germline, CDR1 DFQATT and CDR2 SNEGSKA (reference sequence). The CDR3 spans 14 residues. The CDR3 is CSATKGSGANVLTF. The CDR3 bases are TGCAGTGCTACAAAGGGTTCTGGGGCCAACGTCCTGACTTTC.

The chain employs TRBV19 and TRBJ2-1, with 12 bases fitting TRBD2. The germline V gene has CDR1 LNHDA and CDR2 SQIVND (reference sequence). V gave up 5 bases and J gave up 9 bases; unmatched junction bases: 20. The length of the CDR3 is 19 residues. The CDR3 nucleotides read TGTGCCAGTAGTCCCCGTGGGGGGGCTAGCGGGGGGGCTAAGCTTGAGCAGTTCTTC. It yields the protein CASSPRGGASGGAKLEQFF.

This chain links TRBV29-1 with TRBJ1-5; D may be TRBD1 (5 bases). The CDR3 extends over 14 amino acids. V was trimmed by 0 bases and J by 6 bases, leaving 12 bases between them. Germline loops: CDR1 SQVTM, CDR2 ANQGSEA. The CDR3 DNA follows: TGCAGCGTTGAAGAGGCAGGGTTGGGTCAGCCCCAGCATTTT. Amino acids: CSVEEAGLGQPQHF.

This rearrangement joins TRBV6-5 to TRBJ2-3, with a possible D match to TRBD1 (6 bases). Germline loops: CDR1 MNHEY, CDR2 SVGAGI. Trimming took 6 bases from V and 3 from J, leaving 10 bases between them. The CDR3 sequence is 13 residues long. The CDR3 sequence: CASRRGKTDTQYF. The CDR3 bases are TGTGCCAGCAGGAGGGGGAAAACAGATACGCAGTATTTT.

This rearrangement joins TRBV4-1 to TRBJ1-1; no reliable D call. Trimming removed 0 bases from V and 2 bases from J, with 13 bases in between. Germline CDR1 MGHRA, CDR2 YSYEKL. The CDR3 spans 16 residues. This CDR3 reads CASSQELFQVNTEAFF. CDR3 nucleotide sequence: TGCGCCAGCAGCCAAGAACTCTTCCAGGTAAACACTGAAGCTTTCTTT.

Here the CDR3 reads CASSQAKTNYNEQFF. In DNA, the CDR3 is TGTGCCAGCAGCCAAGCGAAGACCAACTACAATGAGCAGTTCTTC. The genes are TRBV4-2 and TRBJ2-1; no clear D gene. CDR3 length: 15 residues. Trimming took off 1 base at V and 3 bases at J, with 10 bases between the two ends. Germline assignment: CDR1 LGHNA and CDR2 YNFKEQ.

V is TRBV7-9 and J is TRBJ2-1; the D gene is possibly TRBD1 (5 bases). V was cut by 2 bases and J by 5 bases, with 16 bases left in between. The CDR3 totals 16 residues. Germline CDR1 SEHNR, CDR2 FQNEAQ (reference sequence). DNA of the CDR3: TGTGCCAGCAGCTTACCGGTTCAGGGTTGGGACAATGAGCAGTTCTTC. The encoded protein is CASSLPVQGWDNEQFF.

The V call is TRBV7-9, the J call TRBJ1-3; maybe TRBD1 (5 bases). With 0 bases removed from V and 0 bases from J, the gap between germline ends came to 12 bases. Germline CDR1 reads SEHNR; CDR2 reads FQNEAQ (reference sequence). The CDR3 length is 17 residues. CDR3 DNA sequence: TGTGCCAGCAGCTTAGCGCGGGACCGGAACTCTGGAAACACCATATATTTT. It translates to CASSLARDRNSGNTIYF.

This clonotype showed up many times. This chain links TRBV28 with TRBJ2-3, with 12 bases matching TRBD2. Germline V gene lookup returns CDR1 MDHEN and CDR2 SYDVKM. This CDR3 comprises 16 residues. V was clipped by 3 bases and J by 5 bases; unmatched bases: 6. In DNA form, the CDR3 reads TGTGCCAGCAGTTTCCGACTAGCGGGAGTGCAAGATACGCAGTATTTT. This translates into CASSFRLAGVQDTQYF.

This clonotype was seen ten or more times. This chain uses TRBV12-3 or TRBV12-4 with TRBJ1-5; D unresolved. V was pared by 6 bases and J by 1 base, with 10 bases between. This CDR3 is built from 14 residues. CDR3 in DNA: TGTGCCAGCAGCCAGAGGGTCAGCAATCAGCCCCAGCATTTT. It specifies CASSQRVSNQPQHF.

At least ten counts were recorded for this clonotype. The gene calls are TRBV7-9 and TRBJ2-7; possible D gene TRBD1, 6 bases. Trimming took 3 bases from V and 0 from J, leaving 15 bases between them. This CDR3 spans 16 amino acids. Germline lookup yields CDR1 SEHNR and CDR2 FQNEAQ (reference sequence). CDR3: CASSFSRQALSYEQYF. DNA for the CDR3: TGTGCCAGCAGCTTCTCGCGACAGGCACTCTCCTACGAGCAGTACTTC.

The chain has TRBV11-2 and TRBJ1-5; D gene uncertain. This CDR3 contains 14 residues. Trimming took 6 bases from V and 3 from J, leaving 12 bases between them. CDR1 is SGHAT, CDR2 FQNNGV, per germline. In nucleotides, the CDR3 is TGTGCCAGCAGGGCAGCTGGGATCAATCAGCCCCAGCATTTT. The encoded protein is CASRAAGINQPQHF.

This clonotype was counted many times. The DNA of the CDR3 is TGTGCCAGCAGTCTCTTACGGAGGGAGAGGGGGCATCAGCCCCAGCATTTT. Amino acid sequence: CASSLLRRERGHQPQHF. The V call is TRBV12-3 or TRBV12-4, the J call TRBJ1-5; TRBD1 aligns across 7 bases. The CDR3 runs 17 residues. The J segment lost 5 bases and the V segment lost 5 bases, leaving 15 bases of the junction unmatched.

The genes are TRBV6-5 and TRBJ1-2; D might be TRBD1 (5 bases). This CDR3 spans 16 amino acids. Trimming removed 0 bases from V and 0 bases from J, with 11 bases in between. The germline V gene encodes CDR1 MNHEY and CDR2 SVGAGI. DNA for the CDR3: TGTGCCAGCAGTTACTCGCGAGGGGATCCTAACTATGGCTACACCTTC. It specifies CASSYSRGDPNYGYTF.

The genes are TRBV7-6 and TRBJ1-6; 8 bases map to TRBD1. CDR1 is SGHVS and CDR2 is FNYEAQ in the germline V gene. Unmatched junction bases numbered 11, after V lost 1 base and J lost 9 bases. CDR3 size: 17 residues. The CDR3 reads CASSLGIRGPSISPLHF. CDR3 nucleotides: TGTGCCAGCAGCTTAGGAATCAGGGGGCCAAGTATTTCACCCCTCCACTTT.

The chain links TRBV6-8 to TRBJ1-3; D gene ambiguous. Germline loops: CDR1 MNHGY, CDR2 SAAAGT. The V and J ends lost 1 base and 1 base respectively, with 8 bases between them. The CDR3 is 15 residues long. The CDR3 protein is CASSYLRDSGNTIYF. CDR3 coding DNA: TGTGCCAGCAGTTACTTGAGGGATTCTGGAAACACCATATATTTT.

The chain carries TRBV29-1 and TRBJ1-2; 7 nucleotides agree with TRBD1. This CDR3 comprises 13 residues. V lost 5 bases to trimming and J lost 4 bases; unmatched junction nucleotides: 7. Germline CDR1 SQVTM, CDR2 ANQGSEA. The DNA for the CDR3 is TGCAGCGTTTCGACAGGGCAGGCCTATGGCTACACCTTC. Translated, it gives CSVSTGQAYGYTF. Complete variable domain (other parts from reference TRBV29-1 and TRBJ1-2): SAVISQKPSRDICQRGTSLTIQCQVDSQVTMMFWYRQQPGQSLTLIATANQGSEATYESGFVIDKFPISRPNLTFSTLTVSNMSPEDSSIYLCSVSTGQAYGYTFGSGTRLTVV.

This clonotype was seen a few times. The chain recombines TRBV28 with TRBJ1-1, with D unresolved. This CDR3 comprises 16 residues. Between the trimmed V and J ends, which lost 2 bases and 1 base, there was a span of 14 bases. The germline gives CDR1 MDHEN, CDR2 SYDVKM. CDR3 amino acids: CASSLRQAAGNTEAFF. The CDR3 DNA reads as TGTGCCAGCAGTTTACGGCAGGCCGCCGGGAACACTGAAGCTTTCTTT.

The chain carries TRBV5-4 and TRBJ2-7; 10 bases align to TRBD1. The germline CDR1 and CDR2 sequences are SGHNT and YYREEE (reference sequence). After removal of 4 bases from V and 6 bases from J, the junction contained 10 bases not matched to a gene. The length of the CDR3 is 15 residues. The DNA of the CDR3 is TGTGCCAGCAGCCCTCAAGTGGGACAGGGGTCCGAGCAGTACTTC. This codes for CASSPQVGQGSEQYF. Using reference TRBV5-4 and TRBJ2-7 for the parts outside the CDR3, the full variable domain is ETGVTQSPTHLIKTRGQQVTLRCSSQSGHNTVSWYQQALGQGPQFIFQYYREEENGRGNFPPRFSGLQFPNYSSELNVNALELDDSALYLCASSPQVGQGSEQYFGPGTRLTVT.

This clonotype has ten or more counts. V is TRBV15 and J is TRBJ2-5; 7 nucleotides match TRBD2. In germline, CDR1 is LNHNV, CDR2 YYDKDF (reference sequence). V shed 6 bases and J 0 bases; nucleotides not matched to a gene: 19. The CDR3 consists of 19 residues. The CDR3 spells CATSPQRLASGRYQETQYF. DNA of the CDR3: TGTGCCACCAGTCCCCAGCGTTTGGCTAGCGGTCGGTACCAAGAGACCCAGTACTTC. The whole variable domain, remainder taken from reference TRBV15 and TRBJ2-5, is DAMVIQNPRYQVTQFGKPVTLSCSQTLNHNVMYWYQQKSSQAPKLLFHYYDKDFNNEADTPDNFQSRRPNTSFCFLDIRSPGLGDTAMYLCATSPQRLASGRYQETQYFGPGTRLLVL.

This clonotype occurred many times. This sequence joins TRBV7-2 and TRBJ1-5; D is unclear. CDR3 length: 16 amino acids. From germline, CDR1 is SGHTA and CDR2 FQGNSA. V was pared by 0 bases and J by 6 bases, with 15 bases between. CDR3 protein: CASSLAWGGTGQPQHF. The CDR3, as DNA: TGTGCCAGCAGCTTAGCCTGGGGTGGCACGGGTCAGCCCCAGCATTTT.